Sequencing of this T cell receptor (beta chain) was carried out in a study of blood T cell repertoires in COVID-19. Unmatched junction bases numbered 3, after V lost 4 bases and J lost 0 bases. The CDR3 sequence is 15 residues long. Germline CDR1 is MNHEY and CDR2 is SMNVEV (reference sequence). The data were produced by immunoSEQ multiplex PCR, yet TCRdb's version contains in-frame clones alone and is incomplete. In the table there are 200,000 or so clones, 65% to 90% of which are singletons. The TCR sequence derives from a middle-aged woman with acute COVID-19. Sequencing was performed on PBMCs or T cells enriched from blood (not recorded which). The chain joins TRBV27 to TRBJ2-1; 7 nucleotides agree with TRBD2. CDR3 residues: CASSSSGDSYNEQFF. CDR3 DNA: TGTGCCAGCAGTTCCAGCGGGGACTCCTACAATGAGCAGTTCTTC.